A selection of T cell receptor beta chains follows, all from one sample in a study of cytomegalovirus exposure and HLA in healthy donors. Generated by immunoSEQ multiplex PCR, the TCRdb table keeps only in-frame clones and is missing some. The table lists around 200,000 clones, about 80% of them singletons. Source material: PBMCs. Receptors originate from a male donor in good health and CMV-seronegative. CDR3s include the opening cysteine and the closing phenylalanine or tryptophan. A D gene is named only where the DNA matches it firmly. Size is stated for part of the rows, as once, few or many counts, or as a class when the clone is expanded.

j_gene,abundance,d_gene,v_gene,CDR3nt,CDR3aa
TRBJ2-5,few,TRBD1,TRBV4-2,TGTGCCAGCAGCCAAGCTGCAGGGGGCAAGGGAGAGACCCAGTACTTC,CASSQAAGGKGETQYF
TRBJ2-7,NA,NA,TRBV6-5,TGTGCCAGCAGTTACTCGAGGACAGTTAGCTCCTACGAGCAGTACTTC,CASSYSRTVSSYEQYF
TRBJ2-1,NA,TRBD2,TRBV4-3,TGCGCCAGCAGCCAAGATCCAGTCGGCGGGGAGGGCAATGAGCAGTTCTTC,CASSQDPVGGEGNEQFF
TRBJ1-2,NA,NA,TRBV7-8,TGTGCCAGCAGCCCTTCAGGGGCGCAGGACTATGGCTACACCTTC,CASSPSGAQDYGYTF
TRBJ2-7,NA,TRBD2,TRBV27,TGTGCCAGCAGTCAGGGACTAGCGGCGGTGTACGAGCAGTACTTC,CASSQGLAAVYEQYF
TRBJ2-3,once,NA,TRBV10-3,TGTGCCATCAGCTGGACAGCCATCACAGATACGCAGTATTTT,CAISWTAITDTQYF
TRBJ1-1,NA,NA,TRBV15,TGTGCCACCAGCAGAGCGGACAGTCCTGAAGCTTTCTTT,CATSRADSPEAFF
TRBJ2-5,NA,NA,TRBV29-1,TGCAGCGTTCTCCGGACAGTCCAAGAGACCCAGTACTTC,CSVLRTVQETQYF
TRBJ2-5,NA,TRBD2,TRBV5-6,TGTGCCAGCAGCCCCGGCGGGGGGGCAGAGACCCAGTACTTC,CASSPGGGAETQYF
TRBJ2-7,NA,NA,TRBV5-5,TGTGCCAGCAGCTTGGCCACGTTAGGCCTCGGAGGGCAGTACTTC,CASSLATLGLGGQYF
TRBJ1-5,NA,TRBD1,TRBV6-1,TGTGCCAGCACTGACAGGGGGCTGGGCAATCAGCCCCAGCATTTT,CASTDRGLGNQPQHF
TRBJ2-7,few,NA,TRBV6-5,TGTGCCAGCAGAGCAACCTACGAGCAGTACTTC,CASRATYEQYF
TRBJ1-2,NA,NA,TRBV25-1,TGTGCCAGCAGTGAATCAGAGGAGGTAGGAGGCTACACCTTC,CASSESEEVGGYTF
TRBJ1-2,NA,NA,TRBV19,TGTGCCAGTAGCCTCTCCTCGGGGATTGGCTACACCTTC,CASSLSSGIGYTF
TRBJ1-3,NA,NA,TRBV28,TGTGCCAGCAGTTTCCGTGGCAGGGCTGGAAACACCATATATTTT,CASSFRGRAGNTIYF
TRBJ2-7,NA,TRBD2,TRBV2,TGTGCCAGCGGAGCCGGGACAGGGATGGTTGGGACTAGCGGGGGCCTTTACGAGCAGTACTTC,CASGAGTGMVGTSGGLYEQYF
TRBJ2-1,NA,TRBD2,TRBV28,TGTGCCAGCAGTTCGCTAGCGGGCTCCTACAATGAGCAGTTCTTC,CASSSLAGSYNEQFF
TRBJ2-5,NA,TRBD1,TRBV6-5,TGTGCCAGCACCCCCTTGCCAACAGGGGAAGAGACCCAGTACTTC,CASTPLPTGEETQYF
TRBJ1-5,few,NA,TRBV28,TGTGCCAGCAGTTTACAGGGGTATAGCAATCAGCCCCAGCATTTT,CASSLQGYSNQPQHF
TRBJ1-2,NA,TRBD1,TRBV6-5,TGTGCCAGCAGGACAGGGATCGGAAGCTATGGCTACACCTTC,CASRTGIGSYGYTF
TRBJ2-5,NA,TRBD2,TRBV10-2,TGCGCCAGCACCGCGGGACTAGCGGGGGGGCCCGGGGAGACCCAGTACTTC,CASTAGLAGGPGETQYF
TRBJ2-1,NA,NA,TRBV6-5,TGTGCCAGCTCCCCGACTCCTACCTCCTACAATGAGCAGTTCTTC,CASSPTPTSYNEQFF
TRBJ1-4,NA,NA,TRBV7-2,TGTGCCAGCAGCCCACCGGGACACAACCTTGAAAAACTGTTTTTT,CASSPPGHNLEKLFF
TRBJ2-1,NA,NA,TRBV2,TGTGCCAGCAGCCCCACGGGGTGGGTTGACTACAATGAGCAGTTCTTC,CASSPTGWVDYNEQFF
TRBJ1-5,NA,NA,TRBV7-2,TGTGCCAGCAGCCGCTCAGGGCAGCCCCAGCATTTT,CASSRSGQPQHF
TRBJ2-7,NA,TRBD2,TRBV5-1,TGCGCCAGCAGCTCGCCCCTAGGCGCGGCGGGAGGGAGGTACGAGCAGTACTTC,CASSSPLGAAGGRYEQYF
TRBJ1-6,few,TRBD1,TRBV15,TGTGCCACCAGCCCGCAAAGGACAGGGAATAATTCACCCCTCCACTTT,CATSPQRTGNNSPLHF
TRBJ2-7,once,NA,TRBV7-7,TGTGCTAGCAGCTTCCCAGGGCAGTACTTC,CASSFPGQYF